This T cell receptor beta chain was identified in a study of early T cells in non-severe SARS-CoV-2 infection (dated by TCRdb to the early 2020s). Some background on the complete study: Because TCR sequencing was done on bulk RNA from unsorted whole blood, the alpha and beta chains could not be paired. The paper's findings and limits, for the study overall: VDJdb matching was skewed toward anti-spike CD8 responses, so virus-specific expansions were likely underestimated and private and CD4 specificities were missed.

CDR3 length: 15 amino acids, cysteine to phenylalanine. The kept DNA is CDR3 alone, 45 bases in frame from the first base. V ends up 5 bases short and J 6 bases short, with an unmatched junction base count of 7. In the germline V gene, CDR1 corresponds to SGHTA and CDR2 to FQGTGA. Libraries came from 5' RACE. The data were produced on a NextSeq 500. The TCR library protocol attached unique molecular identifiers to individual cDNA molecules to correct for sequencing error and PCR bias. Sequencing covered both TCR alpha and beta chains, and within each sample the abundances of alpha and beta sequences were tightly co-correlated. From the authors' description of their analysis: V gene, J gene and CDR3 annotation of TCR sequences was performed with Decombinator V4. TCRs were defined as expanded if a significant change between any two time points was detected under a Poisson model with p below 0.0001. TCR abundances were normalised to the total number of TCRs sequenced in each sample and reported as counts per million. MAIT TCRs were defined by TRAV1-2 paired with TRAJ12, TRAJ20 or TRAJ33, and iNKT TCRs by TRAV10 paired with TRAJ18. VDJdb, accessed 1 November 2021, was searched for CMV, EBV and SARS-CoV-2 annotated TCRs, with TCRs annotated for multiple antigens excluded. The public reads were reprocessed in TCRdb via fastp at Q25 and MiXCR, keeping in-frame beta chains. Every entry covers one CDR3 protein and lists the most common genes and DNA from its rows. Here the V and J calls rest on TCRdb's processing, not on the authors' analysis. This sample comprises approximately 69,000 distinct CDR3 sequences, about an eighth of them detected only once. Together, the top ten hold approximately 5% of the sample.

This clonotype was seen repeatedly, ten times or more. Its antigen is currently not known. No much larger clone exists at a distance of one base, and base qualities are not known. This was a case-control study nested in a cohort of healthcare workers in London, UK, who had nasopharyngeal swab PCR tests and blood samples taken every week. Healthcare workers were enrolled in the week of the UK lockdown, from 23 to 31 March 2020, and were followed every week for up to roughly 15 weeks. Sequencing used whole blood, obtained at baseline. Rearrangement joined TRBV7-3 to TRBJ2-2, with 9 central nucleotides matching TRBD1. The receptor comes from an adult who was a healthcare worker with PCR-confirmed SARS-CoV-2 infection or an uninfected control (not recorded which). CDR3 sequence: CASSPGQGKAGELFF. The nucleotide sequence is given as TGTGCCAGCAGCCCAGGACAGGGGAAGGCCGGGGAGCTGTTTTTT. The CDR3 plus the reference TRBV7-3 and TRBJ2-2 genes for the other parts give the full variable domain: GAGVSQTPSNKVTEKGKYVELRCDPISGHTALYWYRQSLGQGPEFLIYFQGTGAADDSGLPNDRFFAVRPEGSVSTLKIQRTERGDSAVYLCASSPGQGKAGELFFGEGSRLTVL.